One and the same sample provided the 4 T cell receptor beta chains below, sequenced in a study of post-analysis software for immune sequencing data. General study points: TRBV5-6, TRBV5-1 and TRBV20-1 belonged to a set of roughly 5 TRBV segments that were more frequent in patients than controls.

TCR beta cDNA libraries included unique molecular identifiers. Each CDR3 protein gets one entry after TCRdb re-called the PCR reads with MiXCR. Of about 810,000 distinct CDR3 sequences in the sample, around 53% are singletons; the top ten hold 4% to 5.5%. These TCRs' antigens remain unknown. The material sequenced was blood. All receptors derive from a girl aged 5 to 17 with multiple sclerosis.

The genes are TRBV6-2 or TRBV6-3 and TRBJ2-1; possibly TRBD1 for D (5 bases). This CDR3 has 15 residues. The germline V gene encodes CDR1 MNHEY and CDR2 SVGEGT. Trimming pared 5 bases from V and 4 bases from J, leaving 15 bases between. CDR3 DNA sequence: TGTGCCAGCAGTAATCAGGGTGGCTTATACAATGAGCAGTTCTTC. This gives the protein CASSNQGGLYNEQFF.

A single count supports this clonotype. The rearrangement joins TRBV27 to TRBJ1-2; 12 positions agree with TRBD1. CDR1 and CDR2 (germline): MNHEY, SMNVEV (reference sequence). The CDR3 runs to 14 residues. Trimming cost V 5 bases and J 6 bases; bases outside gene matches: 4. The CDR3 loop reads CASSRDRGPNGYTF. The CDR3 DNA follows: TGTGCCAGCAGTAGGGACAGGGGGCCTAATGGCTACACCTTC.

J is TRBJ2-6 and V is TRBV3-1; D gene uncertain. V lost 6 bases, J lost 3 bases, and 9 bases lay in between. This CDR3 contains 14 residues. Germline V gives CDR1 LGHDT, CDR2 YNNKEL (reference sequence). The DNA of the CDR3 is TGTGCCAGCAGTAAAAGGTTTGGGGCCAACGTCCTGACTTTC. It codes for CASSKRFGANVLTF.

This chain connects TRBV12-3 or TRBV12-4 to TRBJ1-5, with D perhaps matching TRBD1 (6 bases). Trimming left V 6 bases short and J 4 bases short, with 16 bases between. This CDR3 is built from 15 residues. CDR3 protein: CASSRGARVNQPQHF. For the CDR3, the DNA is TGTGCCAGCAGCCGGGGGGCCAGGGTGAATCAGCCCCAGCATTTT.